This T cell receptor beta chain was identified in a study of shared clonotypes between healthy human individuals. This clone was seen once. Authors' methods: Junction-only sequences without quality scores came from ImmunoSEQ, so filtering differed. Libraries were prepared by immunoSEQ multiplex PCR; TCRdb keeps only in-frame clonotypes and omits some of them. Clonal size and the V and J genes are those of that table, whereas D and trimming came from the DNA. The sample yields about half a million clones, 78% seen once. Source material: PBMCs. The sequence was obtained from a woman aged 40 to 50 in good health. Some clones in this sample may be carry-over from other donors' samples.

CDR3 amino acids: CASSLDESRGNTIYF. The CDR3 DNA reads TGTGCCAGCAGCTTAGATGAGAGTAGGGGAAACACCATATATTTT. The chain is built from TRBV7-2 and TRBJ1-3, with D unclear. The V end was cut by 1 base, the J end by 4 bases, with 11 bases between. Germline V gene sequence: CDR1 SGHTA, CDR2 FQGNSA. The CDR3 sequence is 15 residues long.